This is a list of T cell receptor beta chains from one sample in a study of response to subunit inactivated influenza vaccine. Via MiXCR, TCRdb re-called the RT-PCR reads, giving one row per CDR3 protein. The profile shows under 200,000 distinct CDR3 sequences, roughly 10% of them singletons. Sequencing used non-naive T cells sorted from PBMCs, obtained more than 35 days after vaccination. These receptors were collected from a man over 45 who received an inactivated influenza vaccine. The CDR3 runs from the conserved cysteine through the conserved F or W. The D gene is left open where the match is weak. The listing skips clone size in some rows; elsewhere it reads once, few, many or a size class.

abundance	d_gene	v_gene	j_gene	CDR3aa	CDR3nt
NA	NA	TRBV6-1	TRBJ2-6	CASSKTGWGVLTF	TGTGCCAGCAGTAAGACAGGCTGGGGCGTCCTGACTTTC
NA	NA	TRBV5-5	TRBJ1-1	CASSLQQTTEAFF	TGTGCCAGCAGCTTGCAACAGACCACTGAAGCTTTCTTT
few	NA	TRBV6-2/TRBV6-3	TRBJ2-2	CASSYSTSLHRSTGELFF	TGTGCCAGCAGTTACTCGACCTCACTCCACAGGTCTACCGGGGAGCTGTTTTTT
NA	TRBD1	TRBV6-5	TRBJ2-7	CASSYSRTGAGEQYF	TGTGCCAGCAGTTACTCGAGGACAGGGGCGGGGGAGCAGTACTTC
NA	NA	TRBV7-2	TRBJ2-7	CASSQTLRGPSYEQYF	TGTGCCAGCAGTCAGACACTCAGGGGACCCTCCTACGAGCAGTACTTC
few	TRBD2	TRBV4-1	TRBJ2-3	CASSQDPVSAGGWDTQYF	TGCGCCAGCAGCCAAGATCCCGTCTCCGCGGGAGGGTGGGATACGCAGTATTTT
few	TRBD2	TRBV2	TRBJ2-3	CASSDLWLTSGIDTQYF	TGTGCCAGCAGTGACTTATGGTTGACTAGCGGGATAGATACGCAGTATTTT
NA	NA	TRBV9	TRBJ1-5	CASSPGTLVNQPQHF	TGTGCCAGCAGCCCCGGGACACTCGTCAATCAGCCCCAGCATTTT
few	TRBD2	TRBV7-2	TRBJ2-5	CASSLALAGTPQTQYF	TGTGCCAGCAGCTTAGCACTAGCGGGAACCCCTCAGACCCAGTACTTC
NA	TRBD2	TRBV7-2	TRBJ2-1	CASSFARGVYNEQFF	TGTGCCAGCAGCTTCGCGCGGGGGGTTTACAATGAGCAGTTCTTC
NA	NA	TRBV7-3	TRBJ1-5	CASSLHGNSNQPQHF	TGTGCCAGCAGCTTACACGGAAATAGCAATCAGCCCCAGCATTTT
many	NA	TRBV20-1	TRBJ2-7	CSARDQGPPSYEQYF	TGCAGTGCTAGAGATCAGGGTCCCCCCTCCTACGAGCAGTACTTC
NA	NA	TRBV6-1	TRBJ2-3	CATQRNTDTQYF	TGTGCCACCCAGAGAAACACAGATACGCAGTATTTT
many	TRBD1	TRBV6-1	TRBJ1-6	CASRPTPGQTWSALHF	TGTGCCAGCAGACCTACCCCGGGACAGACCTGGTCGGCCCTCCACTTT
NA	TRBD1	TRBV6-2/TRBV6-3	TRBJ1-5	CASSWTGMGQPQHF	TGTGCCAGCAGTTGGACAGGGATGGGGCAGCCCCAGCATTTT
many	NA	TRBV12-3/TRBV12-4	TRBJ2-1	CASSSQGGAGRYGEQFF	TGTGCCAGCAGTTCCCAAGGGGGAGCGGGTAGATACGGTGAGCAGTTCTTC
NA	TRBD1	TRBV3-1	TRBJ2-7	CASSPGQGAREQYF	TGTGCCAGCAGCCCGGGACAGGGGGCGCGAGAGCAGTACTTC
few	NA	TRBV7-2	TRBJ2-1	CASSLQGLGLDEQFF	TGTGCCAGCAGCTTACAGGGGCTGGGGCTCGATGAGCAGTTCTTC
many	NA	TRBV5-1	TRBJ2-7	CASSASTGAPYEQYF	TGCGCCAGCAGCGCCTCCACGGGAGCCCCCTACGAGCAGTACTTC
many	NA	TRBV4-2	TRBJ2-7	CASSQEGLSRGAPYEQYF	TGTGCCAGCAGCCAAGAGGGTCTTAGCCGGGGGGCCCCCTACGAGCAGTACTTC
NA	NA	TRBV4-1	TRBJ2-5	CASSLGTVGETQYF	TGCGCCAGCAGCCTGGGAACGGTCGGCGAGACCCAGTACTTC
NA	NA	TRBV6-2/TRBV6-3	TRBJ1-2	CASSPVYSGVRYTF	TGTGCCAGCAGTCCGGTATACAGCGGCGTTCGGTACACCTTC
few	NA	TRBV19	TRBJ2-1	CASSSQTGNEQFF	TGTGCCAGTAGTTCCCAGACAGGCAATGAGCAGTTCTTC
NA	NA	TRBV7-6	TRBJ2-2	CASSPGPGLAVTGELFF	TGTGCCAGCAGCCCGGGACCGGGTCTGGCGGTCACCGGGGAGCTGTTTTTT
NA	NA	TRBV7-9	TRBJ1-6	CASSWGDFNSPLHF	TGTGCCAGCAGCTGGGGGGACTTCAATTCACCCCTCCACTTT
few	TRBD2	TRBV30	TRBJ2-1	CAWSRPSGYNEQFF	TGTGCCTGGAGTCGGCCTAGCGGTTACAATGAGCAGTTCTTC
many	TRBD1	TRBV12-3/TRBV12-4	TRBJ2-5	CASSWPGQQETQYF	TGTGCCAGCAGTTGGCCGGGACAGCAAGAGACCCAGTACTTC
many	NA	TRBV20-1	TRBJ1-6	CSARSLRQSSYNSPLHF	TGCAGTGCTAGAAGCCTCCGACAGAGCTCCTATAATTCACCCCTCCACTTT
NA	TRBD2	TRBV5-8	TRBJ2-2	CASSLAPGLANTGELFF	TGTGCCAGCAGCTTGGCCCCGGGACTAGCGAACACCGGGGAGCTGTTTTTT
few	NA	TRBV12-3/TRBV12-4	TRBJ1-3	CASSFDSGNTIYF	TGTGCCAGCAGTTTTGACTCTGGAAACACCATATATTTT
few	TRBD1	TRBV24-1	TRBJ2-5	CATSDLTGGAGYQETQYF	TGTGCCACCAGTGACTTAACAGGGGGCGCGGGGTACCAAGAGACCCAGTACTTC
NA	NA	TRBV20-1	TRBJ1-1	CSAIQTVNTEAFF	TGCAGTGCTATACAGACGGTGAACACTGAAGCTTTCTTT
few	NA	TRBV7-8	TRBJ2-1	CASSPRGSYEQFF	TGTGCCAGCAGCCCCCGAGGGAGCTATGAGCAGTTCTTC
many	NA	TRBV6-5	TRBJ1-1	CASSYSGVGTEAFF	TGTGCCAGCAGTTACTCGGGGGTCGGGACTGAAGCTTTCTTT
NA	NA	TRBV19	TRBJ1-4	CASSVSGTFNEKLFF	TGTGCCAGTAGTGTATCCGGGACGTTTAATGAAAAACTGTTTTTT
many	NA	TRBV11-2	TRBJ2-3	CASSHNPQRALSTDTQYF	TGTGCCAGCAGCCATAACCCCCAGCGGGCCCTTAGCACAGATACGCAGTATTTT
many	TRBD1	TRBV29-1	TRBJ2-5	CSAKTGEETQYF	TGCAGCGCTAAGACAGGGGAAGAGACCCAGTACTTC
few	NA	TRBV7-2	TRBJ1-6	CGGRSSYNSPLHF	TGTGGAGGCCGGAGCTCCTATAATTCACCCCTCCACTTT
NA	TRBD1	TRBV7-8	TRBJ2-1	CASSLAAGTGGTNEQFF	TGTGCCAGCAGCTTAGCCGCTGGGACAGGGGGTACAAATGAGCAGTTCTTC
many	NA	TRBV3-1	TRBJ2-5	CASSQFRSQETQYF	TGTGCCAGCAGCCAATTTCGGAGTCAAGAGACCCAGTACTTC
few	NA	TRBV4-3	TRBJ1-2	CASSQDRATNYGYTF	TGCGCCAGCAGCCAAGATAGGGCTACTAACTATGGCTACACCTTC
many	NA	TRBV4-1	TRBJ1-4	CASSQDLGGRGEKLFF	TGCGCCAGCAGCCAAGATTTAGGGGGGAGGGGTGAAAAACTGTTTTTT
NA	NA	TRBV20-1	TRBJ1-4	CSARDGPGEKLFF	TGCAGTGCTAGAGACGGACCGGGTGAAAAACTGTTTTTT
many	NA	TRBV29-1	TRBJ2-7	CSVIYRGIYEQYF	TGCAGCGTTATCTATCGGGGGATTTACGAGCAGTACTTC
many	NA	TRBV7-2	TRBJ1-5	CASSEGVSQPQHF	TGTGCCAGCAGTGAGGGGGTTAGTCAGCCCCAGCATTTT
NA	NA	TRBV7-3	TRBJ1-1	CASSLAGITEAFF	TGTGCCAGCAGCTTGGCGGGAATCACTGAAGCTTTCTTT
few	NA	TRBV14	TRBJ1-1	CASSPSGVEAFF	TGTGCCAGCAGCCCGTCAGGGGTTGAAGCTTTCTTT
few	TRBD2	TRBV7-9	TRBJ2-1	CASSLRVTSGGAYEQFF	TGTGCCAGCAGCTTAAGGGTAACTAGCGGGGGGGCCTATGAGCAGTTCTTC
NA	NA	TRBV11-3	TRBJ2-1	CASSLEAGNNEQFF	TGTGCCAGCAGCTTAGAGGCGGGAAACAATGAGCAGTTCTTC
NA	NA	TRBV6-1	TRBJ2-1	CASSKGPSYNEQFF	TGTGCCAGCAGTAAGGGACCATCCTACAATGAGCAGTTCTTC
NA	TRBD1	TRBV24-1	TRBJ2-2	CATRAGTDNTGELLF	TGTGCCACCCGAGCCGGGACAGACAACACCGGGGAGCTGCTTTTT